The subject of this entry is one T cell receptor beta chain. The CDR3 is made up of 15 amino acids. Germline V gene lookup returns CDR1 SGDLS and CDR2 YYNGEE. V was clipped by 0 bases and J by 5 bases; unmatched bases: 4. The immunoSEQ assay was v3. Clones were read by immunoSEQ multiplex PCR, and TCRdb kept only the in-frame ones, dropping some. This sample has approximately 40,000 clones; about 70% occur once, and the top ten carry approximately 5.3%. The sample comes from a study of TIL therapy for anti-PD-1-resistant metastatic lung cancer. Specified time point: pre-treatment sample, taken before nivolumab and TIL therapy.

The starting material was blood, obtained at baseline. The clonotype originates from a person aged 25-80 years with non-small cell lung cancer. The gene calls are TRBV9 and TRBJ1-5; 8 bases line up with TRBD1. The CDR3 protein is CASSVGAGGDQPQHF. The CDR3 nucleotides are TGTGCCAGCAGCGTAGGGGCAGGGGGCGATCAGCCCCAGCATTTT.